These 23 T cell receptor beta chains were sequenced from one sample in a study of blood T cell repertoires in COVID-19. Libraries were prepared by immunoSEQ multiplex PCR; TCRdb keeps only in-frame clonotypes and omits some of them. Of roughly 280,000 clones detected, under 95% appear once; the ten largest clones hold roughly 2.9%. Sequencing was done on a sample of PBMCs or T cells enriched from blood (not recorded which). The receptors originated from a man aged 40-49 years who had been exposed to COVID-19.

This chain connects TRBV12-5 to TRBJ2-5; D may be TRBD1 (6 bases). Germline V gene sequence: CDR1 LGHNT, CDR2 FRNRAP. Trimming pared 3 bases from V and 5 bases from J, leaving 19 bases between. This CDR3 region has 16 residues. The CDR3 here is CASGFDTRQVRETQYF. The CDR3 DNA reads as TGTGCTAGTGGTTTCGACACTAGACAGGTTCGGGAGACCCAGTACTTC.

This rearrangement joins TRBV5-1 to TRBJ1-3; TRBD1 agrees at 8 bases. The CDR3 is 18 residues long. Trimming took 0 bases from V and 0 from J; bases not matched to a gene: 8. CDR1 SGHRS and CDR2 YFSETQ come from the germline V gene. The CDR3: CASSLAGRGQSSGNTIYF. The CDR3 coding sequence is TGCGCCAGCAGCTTGGCCGGCAGGGGGCAAAGCTCTGGAAACACCATATATTTT.

J is TRBJ1-5 and V is TRBV23-1; 10 bases map to TRBD1. TRBV23-1 is an ORF; its function is uncertain. Germline trimming cut 3 bases from V and 6 bases from J; bases unmatched to any gene: 11. The CDR3 is made up of 17 amino acids. CDR3 loop: CASSQFGDRGCFQPQHF. The CDR3 bases are TGCGCCAGCAGTCAGTTCGGGGACAGGGGTTGTTTTCAGCCCCAGCATTTT.

CDR3 loop: CATSDSRGNPYEQYF. The DNA of the CDR3 is TGTGCCACCAGTGATTCTAGAGGGAACCCCTACGAGCAGTACTTC. This chain joins TRBV24-1 and TRBJ2-7; a weak D match, TRBD2 (5 bases). Germline V gene sequence: CDR1 KGHDR, CDR2 SFDVKD. V lost 2 bases and J 2 bases, leaving 12 bases between the germline ends. The CDR3 loop spans 15 amino acids.

The chain combines TRBV7-6 with TRBJ2-7, with 10 bases aligning to TRBD2. The CDR3 is 16 amino acids. Unmatched junction bases numbered 9, after V lost 2 bases and J lost 5 bases. Germline V gives CDR1 SGHVS, CDR2 FNYEAQ. The CDR3 DNA is TGTGCCAGCAGCTTATCGGCTAGCGGGAGTGGGAACGAGCAGTACTTC. This codes for CASSLSASGSGNEQYF.

CDR3 in amino acids: CASSLEGGSSGGNTIYF. The CDR3 bases are TGTGCCAGCAGCTTAGAAGGCGGAAGCTCTGGTGGAAACACCATATATTTT. V usage is TRBV7-6 and J usage is TRBJ1-3; D unresolved. V was pared by 1 base and J by 3 bases, with 16 bases between. The CDR3 is 17 amino acids. Germline lookup yields CDR1 SGHVS and CDR2 FNYEAQ.

CDR3 sequence (DNA): TGTGCCAGCTCACCGCGTCCAGGACAAGAGACCCAGTACTTC. It codes for CASSPRPGQETQYF. V and J are TRBV18 and TRBJ2-5; D is undetermined. With 3 bases removed from V and 2 bases from J, the gap between germline ends came to 10 bases. From germline, CDR1 is KGHSH and CDR2 LQKENI. The CDR3 runs 14 residues. Full variable domain (outside the CDR3, taken from reference TRBV18 and TRBJ2-5): NAGVMQNPRHLVRRRGQEARLRCSPMKGHSHVYWYRQLPEEGLKFMVYLQKENIIDESGMPKERFSAEFPKEGPSILRIQQVVRGDSAAYFCASSPRPGQETQYFGPGTRLLVL.

The rearrangement links TRBV7-2 to TRBJ2-1; 13 bases align to TRBD2. Germline V gene data show CDR1 as SGHTA and CDR2 as FQGNSA. The trim removed 1 base at V and 8 bases at J, leaving 2 bases unmatched. This CDR3 is 15 amino acids long. CDR3 DNA: TGTGCCAGCAGCTTAGTCACTAGCGGGAGGGATGAGCAGTTCTTC. Protein sequence: CASSLVTSGRDEQFF.

This chain joins TRBV19 and TRBJ2-3; 8 positions match TRBD2. The V gene's germline CDR1 is LNHDA and CDR2 SQIVND (reference sequence). The V gene end was trimmed by 5 bases and the J gene end by 2 bases; junction bases not matched to a gene: 9. The CDR3 is 16 amino acids. The CDR3 DNA sequence: TGTGCCAGTAGTTCCCCCCTAGCGGGCCCCACAGATACGCAGTATTTT. Its protein is CASSSPLAGPTDTQYF.

The gene calls are TRBV5-4 and TRBJ1-3; no definite D call. Trimming removed 2 bases from V and 2 bases from J, with 5 bases in between. The CDR3 has 13 residues. Germline values: CDR1 SGHNT, CDR2 YYREEE (reference sequence). The CDR3: CASSFYTGNTIYF. DNA of the CDR3: TGTGCCAGCAGCTTCTATACTGGAAACACCATATATTTT.

V and J are TRBV10-3 and TRBJ1-1; tentative D call: TRBD1 (5 bases). CDR1 and CDR2 from the germline V gene are ENHRY and SYGVKD. Deletions cut 1 base from V and 0 bases from J, with 15 bases between. The CDR3 loop spans 17 amino acids. CDR3 DNA sequence: TGTGCCATCAGTGAGTGGGTAGGGGCGAGTATGAACACTGAAGCTTTCTTT. This codes for CAISEWVGASMNTEAFF.

The chain joins TRBV6-5 to TRBJ2-7; 9 bases line up with TRBD2. The CDR3 runs to 16 residues. The V segment lost 0 bases and the J segment 3 bases; nucleotides outside the gene matches: 6. Germline lookup yields CDR1 MNHEY and CDR2 SVGAGI. The CDR3 loop reads CASSYSRLAEGYEQYF. Written as DNA, the CDR3 is TGTGCCAGCAGTTACTCGAGACTAGCGGAGGGCTACGAGCAGTACTTC.

The genes are TRBV21-1 and TRBJ1-1. TRBV21-1 is a documented pseudogene. The CDR3 loop spans 18 amino acids. In nucleotides, the CDR3 is TGTGCCAGCAGCAAAAAATGCCTAACCGGTTCCGGGAACACTGAAGCTTTCTTT. This sequence encodes CASSKKCLTGSGNTEAFF.

Points on this clone: The same CDR3 is also encoded by other DNA sequences in this sample. This chain joins TRBV18 and TRBJ1-5; 10 nucleotides line up with TRBD1. Per the germline V gene, CDR1 is KGHSH and CDR2 is LQKENI. Unmatched junction bases numbered 4, after V lost 2 bases and J lost 6 bases. This CDR3 has 15 residues. CDR3 nucleotide sequence: TGTGCCAGCTCACCAGGGACAGGGGTAGGTCAGCCCCAGCATTTT. This encodes CASSPGTGVGQPQHF. Full variable domain (rest looked up from reference TRBV18 and TRBJ1-5): NAGVMQNPRHLVRRRGQEARLRCSPMKGHSHVYWYRQLPEEGLKFMVYLQKENIIDESGMPKERFSAEFPKEGPSILRIQQVVRGDSAAYFCASSPGTGVGQPQHFGDGTRLSIL.

J is TRBJ2-5 and V is TRBV5-5; 9 bases are a match to TRBD1. Germline V CDR1 and CDR2: SGHKS, YYEKEE (reference sequence). The CDR3 covers 16 residues. With 4 bases clipped from V and 1 base from J, the junction kept 8 bases outside the gene matches. The DNA of the CDR3 is TGTGCCAGCAGCCGCGGGACAGGGCTCTCCCAAGAGACCCAGTACTTC. Translating it yields CASSRGTGLSQETQYF.

The chain carries TRBV7-2 and TRBJ2-1; 8 bases fit TRBD2. This CDR3 has 16 residues. CDR1 and CDR2 (germline): SGHTA, FQGNSA. J gave up 4 bases and V 1 base, and 6 bases lay outside the gene matches. The CDR3 bases are TGTGCCAGCAGCTTAGTGGGGGGACTAGGATACAATGAGCAGTTCTTC. Translation gives CASSLVGGLGYNEQFF.

The chain combines TRBV5-1 with TRBJ1-2; D uncertain. V was cut by 4 bases and J by 5 bases, with 12 bases left in between. The CDR3 contains 13 residues. CDR1 is SGHRS, CDR2 YFSETQ, per germline. The CDR3 is CASSAGGRYGYTF. The DNA for the CDR3 is TGCGCCAGCAGCGCGGGCGGGAGGTATGGCTACACCTTC.

This sequence joins TRBV7-3 and TRBJ2-5; D possibly corresponds to TRBD2 (5 bases). Trimming removed 6 bases at V and 2 bases at J, with 16 bases between. The CDR3 totals 15 residues. Germline CDR1 is SGHTA and CDR2 is FQGTGA. CDR3 DNA sequence: TGTGCCAGCAGTCAAAACGGGGTGACTCAAGAGACCCAGTACTTC. Amino acid sequence: CASSQNGVTQETQYF.

This clone has only one observation. The chain combines TRBV4-2 with TRBJ2-7, with 7 bases aligning to TRBD1. CDR1 is LGHNA and CDR2 is YNFKEQ in the germline V gene. The CDR3 contains 16 residues. Trimming cost V 0 bases and J 2 bases; bases outside gene matches: 7. CDR3 amino acids: CASSQDGQVGAYEQYF. CDR3 nucleotide sequence: TGTGCCAGCAGCCAAGATGGACAGGTCGGAGCCTACGAGCAGTACTTC.

This clone was counted once. The chain employs TRBV7-9 and TRBJ1-2, with D unclear. This CDR3 has 13 residues. Looked up from germline, CDR1 is SEHNR and CDR2 is FQNEAQ (reference sequence). With 1 base removed from V and 4 bases from J, the gap between germline ends came to 7 bases. The CDR3 bases are TGTGCCAGCAGCTTAGAACAGATCTATGGCTACACCTTC. Translating gives CASSLEQIYGYTF.

The chain employs TRBV28 and TRBJ2-7, with 8 bases that match TRBD1. The CDR3 loop spans 13 amino acids. The V gene end was trimmed by 6 bases and the J gene end by 5 bases; junction bases not matched to a gene: 6. Per germline, CDR1 MDHEN and CDR2 SYDVKM. CDR3: CASRLQGGDEQYF. CDR3 nucleotides: TGTGCCAGCAGGCTACAGGGGGGCGACGAGCAGTACTTC.

The V gene is TRBV4-2, the J gene TRBJ2-5, with 8 bases fitting TRBD1. The CDR3 runs 16 residues. J gave up 2 bases and V 1 base, and 6 bases lay outside the gene matches. Germline CDR1 LGHNA, CDR2 YNFKEQ. The CDR3 is CASSQGRTGIQETQYF. For the CDR3, the DNA is TGTGCCAGCAGCCAAGGAAGGACAGGGATACAAGAGACCCAGTACTTC.

CDR3 loop: CASNRQGARTGELFF. Written as DNA, the CDR3 is TGTGCCAGTAATCGACAGGGGGCGCGGACCGGGGAGCTGTTTTTT. The V call is TRBV19, the J call TRBJ2-2; 10 nucleotides line up with TRBD1. This CDR3 is built from 15 residues. V trimming: 7 bases; J trimming: 5 bases; junction bases outside the gene matches: 7. Germline assignment: CDR1 LNHDA and CDR2 SQIVND (reference sequence).